Shown below are 8 T cell receptor beta chains from a single sample sequenced in a study of control samples from healthy donors and cancer patients. Some clones are missing from TCRdb's copy, which holds only in-frame ones; the method was immunoSEQ multiplex PCR. The sample records some 250,000 clones, over 70% being singletons. The sequenced sample was PBMCs. The receptors derive from a woman aged 55 to 70 with lung cancer.

This chain joins TRBV6-5 and TRBJ1-6; D gene uncertain. V was cut by 6 bases and J by 0 bases, with 6 bases left in between. This CDR3 is 14 amino acids long. CDR1 and CDR2 from the germline V gene are MNHEY and SVGAGI. Written as DNA, the CDR3 is TGTGCCAGCAGAAGGGACTCCTATAATTCACCCCTCCACTTT. Protein sequence: CASRRDSYNSPLHF.

V usage is TRBV18 and J usage is TRBJ1-2, with no clear D. V lost 9 bases, J lost 4 bases, and 21 bases lay in between. This CDR3 contains 15 residues. Germline values: CDR1 KGHSH, CDR2 LQKENI. This chain's CDR3 is CASFMGLPVPYGYTF. In DNA, the CDR3 is TGTGCCAGTTTTATGGGTCTCCCGGTTCCCTATGGCTACACCTTC.

The gene calls are TRBV6-1 and TRBJ1-5; D unclear. Trimming took off 2 bases at V and 2 bases at J, with 7 bases between the two ends. Germline CDR1 is MNHNS and CDR2 is SASEGT. This CDR3 is built from 14 residues. The CDR3 DNA reads as TGTGCCAGCAGTGAACACGGGGGCAATCAGCCCCAGCATTTT. As protein: CASSEHGGNQPQHF.

The table lists this clone with a few counts. The CDR3 DNA follows: TGCGCCAGCAGCTTAGAGATTTCTGGAAACACCATATATTTT. Translation: CASSLEISGNTIYF. The chain couples TRBV5-1 to TRBJ1-3, with D uncertain. Germline loops: CDR1 SGHRS, CDR2 YFSETQ. The CDR3 loop spans 14 amino acids. The germline V and J ends were trimmed by 2 bases and 1 base, with 7 bases remaining between them.

The chain employs TRBV18 and TRBJ1-1, with D maybe TRBD1 (6 bases). The CDR3 runs to 15 residues. Trimming took off 1 base at V and 4 bases at J, with 13 bases between the two ends. Germline-derived CDR1 and CDR2 are KGHSH and LQKENI. In DNA form, the CDR3 reads TGTGCCAGCTCACCACGAAACAGGGTGGGCACTGAAGCTTTCTTT. Its protein is CASSPRNRVGTEAFF.

In its sample, this clone was seen a few times. The chain couples TRBV7-2 to TRBJ2-7; the D gene is possibly TRBD1 (6 bases). Germline V gene sequence: CDR1 SGHTA, CDR2 FQGNSA. This CDR3 comprises 16 residues. Trimming pared 1 base from V and 2 bases from J, leaving 15 bases between. The CDR3 sequence is CASSLEVLTGPYEQYF. The CDR3 DNA reads as TGTGCCAGCAGCTTAGAAGTTTTGACAGGACCCTACGAGCAGTACTTC. The entire variable domain, with the rest obtained from reference TRBV7-2 and TRBJ2-7, is as follows: GAGVSQSPSNKVTEKGKDVELRCDPISGHTALYWYRQSLGQGLEFLIYFQGNSAPDKSGLPSDRFSAERTGGSVSTLTIQRTQQEDSAVYLCASSLEVLTGPYEQYFGPGTRLTVT.

The chain uses TRBV5-5 and TRBJ2-5, with 8 bases lining up with TRBD2. The CDR3 has 19 amino acids. The trim removed 0 bases at V and 5 bases at J, leaving 18 bases unmatched. Looked up from germline, CDR1 is SGHKS and CDR2 is YYEKEE (reference sequence). Here the CDR3 reads CASSLVVRGGSGIQETQYF. The CDR3 DNA follows: TGTGCCAGCAGCTTGGTGGTTAGGGGGGGTAGCGGGATTCAGGAGACCCAGTACTTC.

CDR3 DNA sequence: TGTGCCAGCTCACCAGGCCTGCGGGGCTTGGGAGGAGAGACCCAGTACTTC. It encodes CASSPGLRGLGGETQYF. The chain carries TRBV18 and TRBJ2-5; D might be TRBD2 (6 bases). Germline lookup yields CDR1 KGHSH and CDR2 LQKENI. CDR3 length: 17 residues. The ends were cut back, 2 bases at V and 4 bases at J, with 20 bases in the middle. Full variable domain (rest looked up from reference TRBV18 and TRBJ2-5): NAGVMQNPRHLVRRRGQEARLRCSPMKGHSHVYWYRQLPEEGLKFMVYLQKENIIDESGMPKERFSAEFPKEGPSILRIQQVVRGDSAAYFCASSPGLRGLGGETQYFGPGTRLLVL.